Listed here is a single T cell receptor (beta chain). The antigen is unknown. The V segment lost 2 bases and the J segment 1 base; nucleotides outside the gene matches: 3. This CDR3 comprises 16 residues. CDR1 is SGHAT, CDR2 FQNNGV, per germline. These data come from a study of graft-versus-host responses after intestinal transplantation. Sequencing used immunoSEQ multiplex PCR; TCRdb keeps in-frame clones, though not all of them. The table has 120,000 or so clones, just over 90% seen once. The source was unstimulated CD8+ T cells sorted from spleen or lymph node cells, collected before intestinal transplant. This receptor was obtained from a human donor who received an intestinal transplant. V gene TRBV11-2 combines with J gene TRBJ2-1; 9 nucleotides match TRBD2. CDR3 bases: TGTGCCAGCAGCTTACGACTAGCGGCATCCTACAATGAGCAGTTCTTC. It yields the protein CASSLRLAASYNEQFF.